This T cell receptor (beta chain) is drawn from a study of blood T cell repertoires in COVID-19. Germline loops: CDR1 SGHNT, CDR2 YYREEE (reference sequence). The CDR3 runs to 15 residues. After removal of 4 bases from V and 4 bases from J, the junction contained 9 bases not matched to a gene. How the authors handled the data: For nucleated cells, counts were estimated from reference gene primer amplification. Sequenced by immunoSEQ multiplex PCR; TCRdb stores in-frame clones only, minus some. V and J calls and clone size are those listed in that table; D and trimming were worked out from the DNA. This table holds 110,000 or so clones, 80% found once.

The chain joins TRBV5-4 to TRBJ2-5; 8 nucleotides align to TRBD1. This receptor was identified in a human donor in a cohort sampled during active or convalescent COVID-19. The sample consisted of peripheral blood. The CDR3 DNA reads TGTGCCAGCAGCCGACGGACAGGGATGGGAGAGACCCAGTACTTC. It translates to CASSRRTGMGETQYF.